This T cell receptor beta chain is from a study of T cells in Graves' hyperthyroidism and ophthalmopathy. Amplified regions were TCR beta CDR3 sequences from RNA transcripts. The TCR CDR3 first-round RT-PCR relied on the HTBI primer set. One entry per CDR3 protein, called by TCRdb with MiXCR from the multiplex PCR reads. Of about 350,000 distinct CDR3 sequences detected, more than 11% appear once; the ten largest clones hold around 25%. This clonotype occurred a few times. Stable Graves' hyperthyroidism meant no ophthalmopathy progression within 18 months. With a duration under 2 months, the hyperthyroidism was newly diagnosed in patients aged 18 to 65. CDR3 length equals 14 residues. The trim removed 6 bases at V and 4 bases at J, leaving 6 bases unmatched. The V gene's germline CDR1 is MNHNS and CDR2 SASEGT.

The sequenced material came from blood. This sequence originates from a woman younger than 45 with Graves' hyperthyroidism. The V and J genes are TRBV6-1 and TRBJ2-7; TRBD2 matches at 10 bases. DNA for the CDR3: TGTGCCAGCAGCCAAACTAGCGGGGCATACGAGCAGTACTTC. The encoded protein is CASSQTSGAYEQYF.